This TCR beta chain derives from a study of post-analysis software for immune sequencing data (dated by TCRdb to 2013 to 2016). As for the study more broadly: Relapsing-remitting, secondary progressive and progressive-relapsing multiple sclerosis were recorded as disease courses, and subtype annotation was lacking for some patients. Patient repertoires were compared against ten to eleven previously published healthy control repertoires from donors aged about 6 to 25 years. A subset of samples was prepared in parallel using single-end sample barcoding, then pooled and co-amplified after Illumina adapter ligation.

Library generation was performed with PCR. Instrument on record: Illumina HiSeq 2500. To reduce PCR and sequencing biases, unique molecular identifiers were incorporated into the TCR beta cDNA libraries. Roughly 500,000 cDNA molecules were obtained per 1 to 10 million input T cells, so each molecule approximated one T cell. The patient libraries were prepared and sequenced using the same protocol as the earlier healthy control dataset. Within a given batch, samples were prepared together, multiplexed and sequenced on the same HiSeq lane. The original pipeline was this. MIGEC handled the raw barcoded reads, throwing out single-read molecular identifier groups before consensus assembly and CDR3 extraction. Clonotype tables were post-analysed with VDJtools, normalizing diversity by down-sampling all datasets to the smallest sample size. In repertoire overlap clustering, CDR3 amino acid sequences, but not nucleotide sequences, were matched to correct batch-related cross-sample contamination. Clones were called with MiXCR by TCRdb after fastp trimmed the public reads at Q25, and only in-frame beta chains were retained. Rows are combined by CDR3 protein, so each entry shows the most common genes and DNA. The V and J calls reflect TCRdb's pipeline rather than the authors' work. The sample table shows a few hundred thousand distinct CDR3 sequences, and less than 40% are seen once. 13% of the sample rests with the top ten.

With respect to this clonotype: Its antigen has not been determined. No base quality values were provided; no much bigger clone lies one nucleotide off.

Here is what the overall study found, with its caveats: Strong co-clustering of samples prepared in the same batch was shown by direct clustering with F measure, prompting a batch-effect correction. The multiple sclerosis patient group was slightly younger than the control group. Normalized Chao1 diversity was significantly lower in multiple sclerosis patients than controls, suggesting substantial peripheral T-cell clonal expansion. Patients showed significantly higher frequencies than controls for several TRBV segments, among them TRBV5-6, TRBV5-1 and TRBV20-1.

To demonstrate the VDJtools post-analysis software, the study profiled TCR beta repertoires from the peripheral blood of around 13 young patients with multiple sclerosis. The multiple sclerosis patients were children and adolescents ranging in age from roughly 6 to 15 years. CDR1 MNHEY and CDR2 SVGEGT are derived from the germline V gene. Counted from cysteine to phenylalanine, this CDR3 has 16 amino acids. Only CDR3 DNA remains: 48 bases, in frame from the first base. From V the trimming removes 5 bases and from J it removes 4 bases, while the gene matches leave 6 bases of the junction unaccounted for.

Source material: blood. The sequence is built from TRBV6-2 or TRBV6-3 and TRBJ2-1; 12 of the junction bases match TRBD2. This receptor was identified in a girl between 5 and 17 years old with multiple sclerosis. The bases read TGTGCCAGCAGTAATACCGGGACTAGCGGGTACAATGAGCAGTTCTTC. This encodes CASSNTGTSGYNEQFF.